Sequencing of this TCR beta chain was carried out in a study of blood T cell repertoires in COVID-19. Study background: Nucleic acid was either cDNA or gDNA, and it came from T cells, B-cell-depleted T cells, or PBMCs.

CDR1 and CDR2 (germline): LGHNA, YSLEER. V lost 2 bases to trimming and J lost 3 bases; unmatched junction nucleotides: 11. The CDR3 totals 19 residues. Some clones are missing from TCRdb's copy, which holds only in-frame ones; the method was immunoSEQ multiplex PCR. The table records hundreds of thousands of clones, about 89% of them present only once. This sequence joins TRBV4-3 and TRBJ2-1; TRBD2 matches 12 bases. This receptor was identified in a woman aged 25 to 45 with COVID-19, enrolled during active disease. Sequenced: peripheral blood. In DNA form, the CDR3 reads TGCGCCAGCAGCCAAACCGGGACTAGCGGGCCCTCCTACTACAATGAGCAGTTCTTC. Protein sequence: CASSQTGTSGPSYYNEQFF.